These 8 T cell receptor beta chains were sequenced from one sample in a study of regulatory T cells in long-lasting Graves disease. In building TCR beta libraries, iRepertoire HTBI primers were used together with Arm-PCR of CDR3 regions. TCRdb called the multiplex PCR reads again in MiXCR, with one record for every CDR3 protein. Here the sample spans over 300,000 distinct CDR3 sequences, around 15% being singletons. Documented time point: newly diagnosed GD, antithyroid drugs for less than 3 months. With RNA extracted from PBMCs as input, the TCR library was made. The specimen comprised peripheral blood mononuclear cells (PBMCs), sampled at new diagnosis, from a patient treated with antithyroid drugs. All receptors derive from a female donor with Graves disease.

This clonotype has ten or more counts. The V call is TRBV7-9, the J call TRBJ2-1; TRBD1 aligns across 8 bases. V was clipped by 2 bases and J by 7 bases; unmatched bases: 4. CDR1 is SEHNR, CDR2 FQNEAQ, per germline (reference sequence). The CDR3 runs to 14 residues. CDR3 amino acids: CASSLLDRGNEQFF. For the CDR3, the DNA is TGTGCCAGCAGCTTACTAGACAGGGGTAATGAGCAGTTCTTC.

This clonotype was counted many times. This chain connects TRBV13 to TRBJ1-5, with 9 bases identical to TRBD1. The CDR3 is 15 amino acids. Unmatched junction bases numbered 6, after V lost 5 bases and J lost 4 bases. CDR1 is PRHDT and CDR2 is FYEKMQ in the germline V gene (reference sequence). CDR3 sequence (DNA): TGTGCCAGCAGCCGAGCCGGGACAGGGAATCAGCCCCAGCATTTT. As protein: CASSRAGTGNQPQHF.

This clonotype has ten or more counts. The chain carries TRBV7-3 and TRBJ2-4, with a weak D call TRBD1 (5 bases). Trimming took 3 bases from V and 5 from J, leaving 11 bases between them. The germline V gene has CDR1 SGHTA and CDR2 FQGTGA. The CDR3 is 14 amino acids. For the CDR3, the DNA is TGTGCCAGCAGCTTTCCCCAGGGTGAAAACATTCAGTACTTC. Amino acid sequence: CASSFPQGENIQYF.

This rearrangement joins TRBV19 to TRBJ2-3; 9 bases map to TRBD2. V lost 1 base and J lost 4; bases outside the gene matches: 9. Germline CDR1 is LNHDA and CDR2 is SQIVND (reference sequence). This CDR3 spans 17 amino acids. The CDR3 region is CASSIGGSGRTADTQYF. CDR3 DNA: TGTGCCAGTAGTATAGGGGGTAGCGGGAGAACGGCAGATACGCAGTATTTT.

CDR3 bases: TGTGCCAGCAGAATACCTTCGGGGCTAGCGGGGGGGGAGACCCAGTACTTC. Encoded protein: CASRIPSGLAGGETQYF. V gene TRBV6-1 combines with J gene TRBJ2-5; 12 positions agree with TRBD2. The germline V gene has CDR1 MNHNS and CDR2 SASEGT. The CDR3 is 17 residues long. Trimming took 6 bases from V and 5 from J; bases not matched to a gene: 13.

Comment on this clonotype: Being one base from a much bigger clone, this may be a read error. The chain recombines TRBV30 with TRBJ2-7; D tentatively fits TRBD1 or TRBD2 (5 bases each). This CDR3 is 15 amino acids long. V lost 1 base, J lost 5 bases, and 18 bases lay in between. CDR1 is GTSNPN and CDR2 is SVGIG in the germline V gene (reference sequence). DNA for the CDR3: TGTGCCTGGAGTGACGGGGCAGGTGAGGGCAACGAGCAGTACTTC. This codes for CAWSDGAGEGNEQYF.

This clonotype has a count of ten or more. The rearrangement links TRBV5-1 to TRBJ2-5; 13 bases fit TRBD2. V dropped 4 bases and J dropped 7; count of bases not matched to a gene: 10. This CDR3 is 16 amino acids long. The germline V gene encodes CDR1 SGHRS and CDR2 YFSETQ. In DNA form, the CDR3 reads TGCGCCAGCAGCGTCCAACTAGCGGGGGGGACCGGGACCCAGTACTTC. Protein: CASSVQLAGGTGTQYF.

This clonotype was picked up a small number of times. The rearrangement uses TRBV3-1 and TRBJ2-5; TRBD2 agrees at 8 bases. The CDR3 spans 15 residues. The V and J ends lost 4 bases and 5 bases, in that order; junction bases with no gene match: 9. Germline loops: CDR1 LGHDT, CDR2 YNNKEL (reference sequence). The chain's CDR3 is CASSRLAGLAETQYF. In nucleotides, the CDR3 is TGTGCCAGCAGCCGGCTAGCGGGTCTTGCGGAGACCCAGTACTTC.